This note documents a single T cell receptor (beta chain) sequence. Its antigen is unidentified. One junction end disagrees with the germline gene, perhaps due to a read error. The second PCR ran roughly 7 to 12 cycles with a sample-barcoded 5' primer and J-beta primers. A 12-random-nucleotide template-switch adaptor tagged each cDNA molecule. TCRdb fed the 5' RACE reads into MiXCR, producing one record per CDR3 protein. The top ten clones hold around 13% of a sample with about 1.1 million distinct CDR3 sequences, 30% to 40% of them seen once. This sample was included in a study of blood T cells in healthy people across ages. Across the study: About one barcoded beta molecule was captured per two T cells (by template switching). Whole-study findings and limits: Possibly, changes in expanded clonotypes were confounded because donor CMV status was unknown.

This CDR3 has 15 residues. The germline CDR1 and CDR2 sequences are LGHNA and YSLEER. This rearrangement joins TRBV4-3 to TRBJ1-2; the match to TRBD1 covers 7 bases. This TCR derives from a man aged 18 to 30 in good health. Sequencing was carried out using blood. The CDR3 here is CASSPGTESNYGYIF. The CDR3 DNA reads as TGCGCCAGCAGCCCCGGGACAGAATCTAACTATGGCTACATCTTC.